This entry features one T cell receptor (beta chain) sequence. The data are from a study of blood T cell repertoires in COVID-19. On the study more broadly: Whether acute or convalescent, the COVID-19 samples came from the United States, Italy and Spain.

Germline assignment: CDR1 MDHEN and CDR2 SYDVKM. The ends lost 6 bases at V and 0 bases at J; junction bases unmatched: 19. This CDR3 has 19 residues. The data were produced by immunoSEQ multiplex PCR, yet TCRdb's version contains in-frame clones alone and is incomplete. This table holds about 59,000 clones, approximately 80% found once. The source is a human donor in a cohort sampled during active COVID-19. The rearrangement uses TRBV28 and TRBJ2-7, with 8 bases fitting TRBD2. Input material: peripheral blood. The CDR3 region has the DNA TGTGCCAGCAGCCAGAGCGGGGGCCTCGGTTCCCTCTTCTCCTACGAGCAGTACTTC. It yields the protein CASSQSGGLGSLFSYEQYF.